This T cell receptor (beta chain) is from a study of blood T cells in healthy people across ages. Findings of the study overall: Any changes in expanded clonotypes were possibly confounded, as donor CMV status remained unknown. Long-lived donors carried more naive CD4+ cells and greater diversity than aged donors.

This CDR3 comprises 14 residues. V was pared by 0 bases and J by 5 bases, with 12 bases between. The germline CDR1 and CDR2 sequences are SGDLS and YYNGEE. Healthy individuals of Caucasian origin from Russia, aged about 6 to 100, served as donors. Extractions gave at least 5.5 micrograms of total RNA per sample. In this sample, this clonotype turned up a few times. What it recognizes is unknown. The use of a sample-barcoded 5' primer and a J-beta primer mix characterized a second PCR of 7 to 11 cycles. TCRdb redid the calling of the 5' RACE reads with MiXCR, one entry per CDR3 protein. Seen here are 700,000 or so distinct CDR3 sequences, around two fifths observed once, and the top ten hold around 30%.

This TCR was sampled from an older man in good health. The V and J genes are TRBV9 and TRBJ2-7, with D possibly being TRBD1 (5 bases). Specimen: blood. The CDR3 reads CASSVVQGLNEQYF. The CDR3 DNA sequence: TGTGCCAGCAGCGTAGTTCAGGGTCTCAACGAGCAGTACTTC.